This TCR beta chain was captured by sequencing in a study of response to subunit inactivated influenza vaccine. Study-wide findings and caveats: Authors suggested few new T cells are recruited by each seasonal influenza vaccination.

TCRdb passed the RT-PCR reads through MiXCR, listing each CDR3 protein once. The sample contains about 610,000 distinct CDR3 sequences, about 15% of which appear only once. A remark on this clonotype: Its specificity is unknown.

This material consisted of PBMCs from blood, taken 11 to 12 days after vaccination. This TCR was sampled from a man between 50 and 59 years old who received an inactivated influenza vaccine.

As DNA, the CDR3 is TGCAGTGCTAGGTTGGTGGGGCAGGGTCAGCCCCAGCATTTT. Its protein product is CSARLVGQGQPQHF. The chain uses TRBV20-1 and TRBJ1-5, with D tentatively TRBD1 (5 bases). Trimming took 3 bases from V and 6 from J, leaving 15 bases between them. The CDR3 has 14 residues. CDR1 is DFQATT and CDR2 is SNEGSKA in the germline V gene (reference sequence).